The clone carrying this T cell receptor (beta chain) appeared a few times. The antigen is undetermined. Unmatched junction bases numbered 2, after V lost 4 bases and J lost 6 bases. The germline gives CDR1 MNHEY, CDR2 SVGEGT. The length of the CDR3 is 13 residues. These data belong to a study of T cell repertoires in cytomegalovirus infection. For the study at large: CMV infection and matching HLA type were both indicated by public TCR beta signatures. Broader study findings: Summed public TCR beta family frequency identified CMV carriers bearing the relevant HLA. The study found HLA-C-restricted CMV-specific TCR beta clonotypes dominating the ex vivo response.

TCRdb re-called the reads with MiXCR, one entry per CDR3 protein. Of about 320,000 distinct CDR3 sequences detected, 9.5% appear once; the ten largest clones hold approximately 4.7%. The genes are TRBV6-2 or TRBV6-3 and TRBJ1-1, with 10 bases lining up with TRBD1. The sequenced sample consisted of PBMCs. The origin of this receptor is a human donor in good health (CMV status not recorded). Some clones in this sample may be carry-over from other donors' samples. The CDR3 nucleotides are TGTGCCAGCAGTTTGACAGGGGGCCCTGAAGCTTTCTTT. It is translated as CASSLTGGPEAFF.